This T cell receptor (beta chain) was retrieved from a study of regulatory T cells in long-lasting Graves disease. Many counts were recorded for this clonotype. Time point defined: newly diagnosed GD, antithyroid drugs for less than 3 months. PBMCs were the source of the RNA used for TCR sequencing. Germline lookup yields CDR1 SGHAT and CDR2 FQNNGV. J gave up 7 bases and V 4 bases, and 5 bases lay outside the gene matches. This CDR3 has 15 amino acids. For TCR beta, libraries came from iRepertoire HTBI primers and Arm-PCR of CDR3 regions. In the authors' methods: Among the samples, approximately 60 TRBV and around 13 TRBJ segments were identified. In TCRdb, the multiplex PCR reads were re-called with MiXCR into one record per CDR3 protein. Clone size and V and J calls follow TCRdb, not the original study. The table shows 530,000 or so distinct CDR3 sequences, with roughly 12% occurring only once. A further study also used this sample, focusing on T cells in Graves' hyperthyroidism and ophthalmopathy. That publication notes: Diagnostic decisions used clinical symptoms, serum thyroxine and TRAb, thyroid ultrasound and orbital computed tomography.

This sample comprised peripheral blood mononuclear cells (PBMCs), obtained at new diagnosis, from a patient treated with antithyroid drugs. This receptor was obtained from a man aged 25-40 years with Graves disease. The V gene is TRBV11-2, the J gene TRBJ2-4; 12 nucleotides match TRBD2. The CDR3 DNA sequence: TGTGCCAGCAGCTCGACTAGCGGGAGTAGGAACATTCAGTACTTC. Translation gives CASSSTSGSRNIQYF.